This T cell receptor (beta chain) was observed in a study of T cell responses to AZD1222 COVID-19 vaccine. Background on the study: Analyses pooled second doses at about 4 or about 12 weeks.

Study-wide results and limits: In all cases, repertoires were sampled only after the peak T cell response. Most donors were white British and more were female, and clonal diversity was possibly underestimated. Compared with day 0, the breadth and depth of the Spike-specific TCR repertoire rose significantly after two doses of AZD1222.

About this clone itself: Its cognate antigen is unknown.

TCRdb's copy holds only in-frame clones and misses some; the assay was immunoSEQ multiplex PCR. The data contain nearly 95,000 clones, 90% of them singletons. From germline, CDR1 is KGHSH and CDR2 LQKENI. CDR3 length: 13 residues. Trimming removed 6 bases at V and 3 bases at J, with 12 bases between. The chain has TRBV18 and TRBJ2-7; D gene uncertain. The sequence was obtained from an adult in good health. This material consisted of peripheral blood, taken on day 0 of AZD1222 vaccination. The CDR3 region has the DNA TGTGCCAGCTCCCCCGACACAAACTACGAGCAGTACTTC. Encoded protein: CASSPDTNYEQYF.